This T cell receptor (beta chain) came from a study of cytomegalovirus exposure and HLA in healthy donors. This clone was found a few times. PCR employed 60 Vbeta and 13 Jbeta primers. The method was immunoSEQ multiplex PCR; TCRdb's version includes in-frame clones alone and lacks a portion of them. The sample yields roughly 98,000 clones, around 77% seen once. V was clipped by 3 bases and J by 2 bases; unmatched bases: 10. There are 15 residues in the CDR3. Germline-derived CDR1 and CDR2 are GTSNPN and SVGIG (reference sequence). This chain links TRBV30 with TRBJ2-7; 7 nucleotides agree with TRBD2. The source of this sequence is a man aged 40-49 years in good health and CMV-seronegative. The source material was PBMCs. This chain's CDR3 is CAWRGSGAGAYEQYF. CDR3 nucleotides: TGTGCCTGGAGGGGAAGCGGGGCTGGTGCCTACGAGCAGTACTTC.